Listed below are T cell receptor beta chains from one sample, sequenced in a study of T-cell memory formation after mild COVID-19. TCRdb redid the calling of the 5' RACE reads with MiXCR, one entry per CDR3 protein. The repertoire holds some 450,000 distinct CDR3 sequences, with about a sixth as singletons. Sequencing used PBMCs or a T cell subset sorted from them (not recorded which). Source of these receptors: a man aged 18-30 years who had mild COVID-19 (a few samples of this study predate the infection). Cell type and time point are not known. The CDR3 runs from the conserved cysteine through the conserved F or W. A D gene is named only where the DNA matches it firmly. Not all rows give a size; the values are once, few, many and, for expanded clones, a class.

J gene	clone size	D gene	V gene	CDR3 DNA	CDR3 protein
TRBJ1-2	NA	NA	TRBV5-1	TGCGCCAGCAGCTCGGAGCCTGAGTATGGCTACACCTTC	CASSSEPEYGYTF
TRBJ2-7	NA	NA	TRBV5-1	TGCGCCAGCAGCTTGGCCTGGAGGGACGAGCAGTACTTC	CASSLAWRDEQYF
TRBJ2-7	few	NA	TRBV9	TGTGCCAGCAGCGTAGCCCCAGGGGACCACCCTCGTAAGCAGTACTTC	CASSVAPGDHPRKQYF
TRBJ2-1	few	NA	TRBV4-2	TGTGCCAGCAGGCGATGGGCGGGGAATTACAATGAGCAGTTCTTC	CASRRWAGNYNEQFF
TRBJ2-3	NA	NA	TRBV29-1	TGCAGTCACAGGGATGGGGGCACGCAGTATTTT	CSHRDGGTQYF
TRBJ2-1	NA	NA	TRBV4-3	TGCGCCAGCAGCCAAGGGGTGGGCCAGCGGTACAATGAGCAGTTCTTC	CASSQGVGQRYNEQFF
TRBJ2-3	many	NA	TRBV4-1	TGCGCCAGCAGCCAACCAGGCCCTACGCAGTATTTT	CASSQPGPTQYF
TRBJ1-1	few	TRBD1	TRBV6-5	TGTGCCAGCAGTTACGCAGTCAGGGGGCAAAGGAACACTGAAGCTTTCTTT	CASSYAVRGQRNTEAFF
TRBJ2-3	few	NA	TRBV3-1	TGTGCCAGCAGCCAAGATTATTCAGGGTTTAGGGATACGCAGTATTTT	CASSQDYSGFRDTQYF
TRBJ2-1	many	TRBD1	TRBV24-1	TGTGCCACCAGTGATGCACGGGACAGTCACGGCTACAATGAGCAGTTCTTC	CATSDARDSHGYNEQFF
TRBJ1-5	few	TRBD1	TRBV9	TGTGCCAGCAGCGTAGAAGGGACAGGGAGGGAGCCCCAGCATTTT	CASSVEGTGREPQHF
TRBJ1-4	NA	NA	TRBV2	TGTGCCACCGGTGGAGAAAAACTGTTTTTT	CATGGEKLFF
TRBJ2-5	few	TRBD2	TRBV7-2	TGTGCCAGCAGCTTAGAAGTGGGGGGGGAGACCCAGTACTTC	CASSLEVGGETQYF
TRBJ2-5	few	TRBD2	TRBV7-8	TGTGCCAGCAGCTCAGGGAGAGTAGCGGGAGTAGAGACCCAGTACTTC	CASSSGRVAGVETQYF
TRBJ1-3	NA	NA	TRBV12-5	TGTGCTAGTGGTCGGACCGAAGAGAGCTCAAGCTCTGGAAACACCATATATTTT	CASGRTEESSSSGNTIYF
TRBJ1-1	NA	NA	TRBV18	TGTGCCAGCTCTTGGGGCTCCCTCCGGGGAATGAACACTGAAGCTTTCTTT	CASSWGSLRGMNTEAFF
TRBJ2-3	few	NA	TRBV5-1	TGCGCCAGCAGCTTGGAGAAGGGCACAGATACGCAGTATTTT	CASSLEKGTDTQYF
TRBJ2-3	NA	TRBD1	TRBV10-3	TGTGCCATCGCCGAGGCAGGGGGCGAAGATACGCAGTATTTT	CAIAEAGGEDTQYF
TRBJ2-7	NA	NA	TRBV29-1	TGCAGCGTTGAAGAAACCAGAACGGACGAGCGGTACTTC	CSVEETRTDERYF
TRBJ2-7	few	TRBD2	TRBV27	TGTGCCAGCAGTCCTACTAGCGGGGTTCCCTACGAGCAGTACTTC	CASSPTSGVPYEQYF
TRBJ2-1	NA	TRBD2	TRBV5-1	TGCGCCAGCAGCGGCGTCGGGACTAGCGTGTATGAGCAGTTCTTC	CASSGVGTSVYEQFF
TRBJ2-5	NA	NA	TRBV29-1	TGCAGCACGGCAGCGGGTTCCCTCCAAGAGACCCAGTACTTC	CSTAAGSLQETQYF
TRBJ2-3	many	TRBD2	TRBV9	TGTGCCAGCAGCTCGGCTAGCGGGGGTGCAGATACGCAGTATTTT	CASSSASGGADTQYF
TRBJ2-5	NA	NA	TRBV7-2	TGTGCCAGCAGCTTAACCGGGAGAGGCGAGACCCAGTACTTC	CASSLTGRGETQYF
TRBJ1-1	few	NA	TRBV7-4	TGTGCCAGCAGCTTCAGGGGAAGGGACACTGAAGCTTTCTTT	CASSFRGRDTEAFF
TRBJ2-3	few	NA	TRBV12-3/TRBV12-4	TGTGCCAGCTACCAGAGACAGGCAAGCACAGATACGCAGTATTTT	CASYQRQASTDTQYF
TRBJ2-3	many	NA	TRBV15	TGTGCCACCAGCCCCAGGTCCCCAGATACGCAGTATTTT	CATSPRSPDTQYF
TRBJ2-2	few	NA	TRBV15	TGTGCCACCAGCAGCCCGGGAAGGGGGGAGCTGTTTTTT	CATSSPGRGELFF
TRBJ2-3	NA	TRBD2	TRBV20-1	TGCAGTGCTAGAGCCCTAGCGGGGACCACAGATACGCAGTATTTT	CSARALAGTTDTQYF
TRBJ2-3	few	NA	TRBV4-3	TGCGCCAGCAGCCCTCAGGGGTCAGGAGATACGCAGTATTTT	CASSPQGSGDTQYF
TRBJ1-1	NA	NA	TRBV7-8	TGTGCCAGCAGCTTATCAGGCGGGTATGGCACTGAAGCTTTCTTT	CASSLSGGYGTEAFF
TRBJ1-5	NA	NA	TRBV6-2/TRBV6-3	TGTGCCAGCAGTTACTCTGGGGAAACCCAGCCCCAGCATTTT	CASSYSGETQPQHF
TRBJ2-6	NA	NA	TRBV5-5	TGTGCCAGCAGCTGGAGGGGGGCGCTCGGGGCCAACGTCCTGACTTTC	CASSWRGALGANVLTF
TRBJ1-1	NA	NA	TRBV6-2/TRBV6-3	TGTGCCAGCTCAGCCCAAGGCATCTCCGAAGAAGAAGCTTTCTTT	CASSAQGISEEEAFF
TRBJ2-7	NA	TRBD1	TRBV4-3	TGCGCCAGCAGCCAAGGACAGGGGACCTCCTACGAGCAGTACTTC	CASSQGQGTSYEQYF
TRBJ1-6	NA	NA	TRBV7-2	TGTGCCAGCAGCTCCGGAAGAGGGGGGAGTTCACCCCTCCACTTT	CASSSGRGGSSPLHF
TRBJ1-5	NA	NA	TRBV3-1	TGTGCCAGCAGCCAAGGAGGGGTTCGTCAGCCCCAGCATTTT	CASSQGGVRQPQHF
TRBJ1-1	few	TRBD1	TRBV7-9	TGTGCCAGCAGCTGGGACAGGGTGTTCGACACTGAAGCTTTCTTT	CASSWDRVFDTEAFF
TRBJ2-3	few	NA	TRBV20-1	TGCAGTGCTAGAGATCCTGCCGACCGGACCACAGATACGCAGTATTTT	CSARDPADRTTDTQYF
TRBJ1-1	few	NA	TRBV6-5	TGTGCCAGCAGCCATGGGGGGAGGGGGACTGAAGCTTTCTTT	CASSHGGRGTEAFF
TRBJ2-2	many	NA	TRBV4-3	TGCGCCAGCAGCCCTGGGGGCGCCGGGGAGCTGTTTTTT	CASSPGGAGELFF
TRBJ1-5	NA	TRBD1	TRBV20-1	TGCAGTGCTAGAGATCGACAGGGCCTTGGACAGCCCAAGCATTTT	CSARDRQGLGQPKHF
TRBJ2-6	few	TRBD1	TRBV3-1	TGTGCCAGCTCTTTTTCACAGGGGGGATACTCTGGGGCCAACGTCCTGACTTTC	CASSFSQGGYSGANVLTF
TRBJ2-3	few	TRBD2	TRBV20-1	TGCAGTGCTGTATCCGGGGGGGGGGCAGATACGCAGTATTTT	CSAVSGGGADTQYF
TRBJ2-1	many	NA	TRBV10-3	TGTGCCATCGGGGGGGGCGGATTGAATGAGCAGTTCTTC	CAIGGGGLNEQFF
TRBJ2-3	NA	NA	TRBV12-3/TRBV12-4	TGTGCCAGCAGTTTTCGACCAGATACGCAGTATTTT	CASSFRPDTQYF
TRBJ2-4	NA	NA	TRBV9	TGTGCCAGCAGCCCCTCGGGTACAGCTTCACTAGCCAAAAACATTCAGTACTTC	CASSPSGTASLAKNIQYF
TRBJ1-4	NA	NA	TRBV6-2/TRBV6-3	TGTGCCAGCAGTTACTCGAATCCGGGGACTAATGAAAAACTGTTTTTT	CASSYSNPGTNEKLFF
TRBJ1-1	NA	NA	TRBV7-8	TGTGCCAGCAGCCCAGGTCGGGGCAGCTTGAACACTGAAGCTTTCTTT	CASSPGRGSLNTEAFF
TRBJ2-5	few	NA	TRBV7-8	TGTGCCAGCAGCTGGGGGGGCCAGGGGGACGAGACCCAGTACTTC	CASSWGGQGDETQYF
TRBJ2-3	NA	NA	TRBV7-9	TGTGCCAGCAGCCTGTTGCCAGGGGCAGATACGCAGTATTTT	CASSLLPGADTQYF
TRBJ2-1	few	TRBD1	TRBV12-3/TRBV12-4	TGTGCCAGCAGGCAAGGGGGCGAGCAGTTCTTC	CASRQGGEQFF
TRBJ2-1	NA	TRBD2	TRBV4-2	TGTGCCAGCAGCCACCGGGCGGGGGATGAGCAGTTCTTC	CASSHRAGDEQFF
TRBJ2-7	few	NA	TRBV6-2/TRBV6-3	TGTGCCAGCAGCCCGACGGACTACGAGCAGTACTTC	CASSPTDYEQYF
TRBJ1-2	many	NA	TRBV5-5	TGTGCCAGCAGCAGGACAGACTATGGCTACACCTTC	CASSRTDYGYTF
TRBJ1-2	few	TRBD1	TRBV7-2	TGTGCCAGCAGCCAGAGGGGACAGGGAGGTGCTGGCTACACCTTC	CASSQRGQGGAGYTF
TRBJ2-5	few	TRBD2	TRBV5-1	TGCGCCAGCAGCCCGAGGGGCCTAGCGGGCGGGACCCAGTACTTC	CASSPRGLAGGTQYF